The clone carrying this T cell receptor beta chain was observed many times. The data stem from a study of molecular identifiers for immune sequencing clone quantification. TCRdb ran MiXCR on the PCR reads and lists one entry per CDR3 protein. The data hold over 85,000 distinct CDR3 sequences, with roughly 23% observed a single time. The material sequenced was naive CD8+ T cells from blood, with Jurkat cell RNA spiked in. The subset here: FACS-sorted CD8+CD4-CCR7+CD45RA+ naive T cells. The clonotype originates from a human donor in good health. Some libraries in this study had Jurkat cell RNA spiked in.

The CDR3 region has the DNA TGTGCCAGCAGCTCCCAAAGGGGGCTTCAGTACTTC. Translated: CASSSQRGLQYF. The J gene is TRBJ2-4, the V gene TRBV12-3 or TRBV12-4; 7 bases are shared with TRBD1. This CDR3 spans 12 amino acids. V trimming: 6 bases; J trimming: 11 bases; junction bases outside the gene matches: 7.